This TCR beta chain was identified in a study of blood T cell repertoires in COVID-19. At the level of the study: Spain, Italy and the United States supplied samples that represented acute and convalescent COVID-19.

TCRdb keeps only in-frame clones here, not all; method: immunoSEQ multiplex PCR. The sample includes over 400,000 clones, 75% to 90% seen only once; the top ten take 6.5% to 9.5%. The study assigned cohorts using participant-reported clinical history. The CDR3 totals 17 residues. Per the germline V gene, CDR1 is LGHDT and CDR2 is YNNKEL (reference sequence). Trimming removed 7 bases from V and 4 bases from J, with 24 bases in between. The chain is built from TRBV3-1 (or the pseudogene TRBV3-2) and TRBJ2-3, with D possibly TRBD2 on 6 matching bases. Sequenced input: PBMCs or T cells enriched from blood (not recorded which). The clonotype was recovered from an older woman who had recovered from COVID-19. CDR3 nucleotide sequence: TGTGCCAGCACCGGTTTTCTCGGGGGAAATTCGGCAGATACGCAGTATTTT. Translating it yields CASTGFLGGNSADTQYF.